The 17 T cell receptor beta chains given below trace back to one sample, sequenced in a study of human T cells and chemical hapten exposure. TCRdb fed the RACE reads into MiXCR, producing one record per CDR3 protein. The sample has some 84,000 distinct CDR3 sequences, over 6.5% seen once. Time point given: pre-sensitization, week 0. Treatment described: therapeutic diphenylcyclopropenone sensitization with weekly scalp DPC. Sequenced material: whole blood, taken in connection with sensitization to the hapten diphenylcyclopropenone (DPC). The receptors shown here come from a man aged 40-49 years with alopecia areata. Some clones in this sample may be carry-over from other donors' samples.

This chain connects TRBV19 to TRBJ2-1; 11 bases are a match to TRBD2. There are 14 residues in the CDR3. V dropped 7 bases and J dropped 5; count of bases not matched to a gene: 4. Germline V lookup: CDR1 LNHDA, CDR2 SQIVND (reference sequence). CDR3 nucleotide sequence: TGTGCCAGTACTATGGGACTAGCGGACAATGAGCAGTTCTTC. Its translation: CASTMGLADNEQFF.

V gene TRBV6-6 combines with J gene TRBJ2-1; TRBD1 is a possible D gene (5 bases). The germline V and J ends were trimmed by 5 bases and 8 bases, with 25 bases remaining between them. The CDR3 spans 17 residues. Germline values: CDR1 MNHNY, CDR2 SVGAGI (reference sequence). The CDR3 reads CASSPLVRAGWIDEQFF. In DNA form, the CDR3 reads TGTGCCAGCAGTCCACTGGTCCGGGCAGGGTGGATCGATGAGCAGTTCTTC.

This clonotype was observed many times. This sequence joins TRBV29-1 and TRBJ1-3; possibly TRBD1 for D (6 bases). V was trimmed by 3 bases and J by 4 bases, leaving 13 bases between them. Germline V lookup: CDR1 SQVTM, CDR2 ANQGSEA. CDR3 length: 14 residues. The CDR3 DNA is TGCAGCGTTGACAGGGGTGAAGCCGGAAACACCATATATTTT. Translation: CSVDRGEAGNTIYF. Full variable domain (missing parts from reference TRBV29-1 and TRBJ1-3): SAVISQKPSRDICQRGTSLTIQCQVDSQVTMMFWYRQQPGQSLTLIATANQGSEATYESGFVIDKFPISRPNLTFSTLTVSNMSPEDSSIYLCSVDRGEAGNTIYFGEGSWLTVV.

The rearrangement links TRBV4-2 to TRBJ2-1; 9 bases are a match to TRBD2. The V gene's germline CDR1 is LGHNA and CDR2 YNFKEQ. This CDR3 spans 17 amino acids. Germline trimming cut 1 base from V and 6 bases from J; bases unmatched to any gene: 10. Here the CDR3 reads CASSQASSGSRSNEQFF. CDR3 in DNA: TGTGCCAGCAGCCAAGCTAGTAGCGGGAGCAGGAGCAATGAGCAGTTCTTC.

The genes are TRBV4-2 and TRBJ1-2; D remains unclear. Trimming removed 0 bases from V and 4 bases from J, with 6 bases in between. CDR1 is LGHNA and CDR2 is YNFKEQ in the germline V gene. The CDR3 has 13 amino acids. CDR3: CASSQEGSYGYTF. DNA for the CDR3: TGTGCCAGCAGCCAAGAGGGGTCCTATGGCTACACCTTC.

The CDR3 region is CASSSTHMTTAYEQYF. The CDR3 DNA reads TGTGCCAGCAGCTCGACCCATATGACTACCGCCTACGAGCAGTACTTC. The gene calls are TRBV7-2 and TRBJ2-7, with a tentative D call TRBD2 (5 bases). Germline CDR1 reads SGHTA; CDR2 reads FQGNSA. This CDR3 has 16 amino acids. Trimming pared 4 bases from V and 2 bases from J, leaving 18 bases between. Complete variable domain (other parts from reference TRBV7-2 and TRBJ2-7): GAGVSQSPSNKVTEKGKDVELRCDPISGHTALYWYRQSLGQGLEFLIYFQGNSAPDKSGLPSDRFSAERTGGSVSTLTIQRTQQEDSAVYLCASSSTHMTTAYEQYFGPGTRLTVT.

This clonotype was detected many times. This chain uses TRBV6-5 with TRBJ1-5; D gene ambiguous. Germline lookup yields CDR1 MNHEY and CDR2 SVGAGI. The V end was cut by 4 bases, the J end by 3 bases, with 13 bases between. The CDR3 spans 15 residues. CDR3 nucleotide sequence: TGTGCCAGCAGTTCCCAAGGCGGCGTCAATCAGCCCCAGCATTTT. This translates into CASSSQGGVNQPQHF.

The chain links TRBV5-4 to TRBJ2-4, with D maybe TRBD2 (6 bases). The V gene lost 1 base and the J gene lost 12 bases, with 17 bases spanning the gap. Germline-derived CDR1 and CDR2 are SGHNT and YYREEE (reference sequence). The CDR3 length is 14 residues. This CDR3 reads CASSLPEGLRNQYF. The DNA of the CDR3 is TGTGCCAGCAGCTTGCCCGAGGGACTCAGGAATCAGTACTTC. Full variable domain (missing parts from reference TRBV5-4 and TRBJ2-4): ETGVTQSPTHLIKTRGQQVTLRCSSQSGHNTVSWYQQALGQGPQFIFQYYREEENGRGNFPPRFSGLQFPNYSSELNVNALELDDSALYLCASSLPEGLRNQYFGAGTRLSVL.

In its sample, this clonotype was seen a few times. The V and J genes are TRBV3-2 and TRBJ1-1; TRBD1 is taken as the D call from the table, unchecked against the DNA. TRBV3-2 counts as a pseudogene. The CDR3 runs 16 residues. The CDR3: CASSLTGAYQFPEAFF. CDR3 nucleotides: TGTGCCAGCAGCCTGACCGGGGCGTATCAGTTCCCCGAAGCTTTCTTT.

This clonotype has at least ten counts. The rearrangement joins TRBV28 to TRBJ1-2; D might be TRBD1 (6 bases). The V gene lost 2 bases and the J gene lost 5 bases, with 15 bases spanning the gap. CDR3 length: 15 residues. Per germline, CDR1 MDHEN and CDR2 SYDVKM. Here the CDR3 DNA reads TGTGCCAGCAGTTTACGGGGGGCGCGACAGTATGGCTACACCTTC. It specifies CASSLRGARQYGYTF.

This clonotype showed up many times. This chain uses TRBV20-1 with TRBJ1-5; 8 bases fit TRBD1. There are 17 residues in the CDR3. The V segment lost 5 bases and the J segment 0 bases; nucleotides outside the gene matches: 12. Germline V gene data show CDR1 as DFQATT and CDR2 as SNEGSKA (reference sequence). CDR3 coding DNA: TGCAGTGCTGAACTTTTGAGACAGGGGACTAGCAATCAGCCCCAGCATTTT. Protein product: CSAELLRQGTSNQPQHF.

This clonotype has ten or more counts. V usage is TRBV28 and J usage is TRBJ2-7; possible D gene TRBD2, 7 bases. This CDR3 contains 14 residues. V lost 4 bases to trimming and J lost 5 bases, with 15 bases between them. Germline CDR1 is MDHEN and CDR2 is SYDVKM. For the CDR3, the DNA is TGTGCCAGCAGTTCGTCCGGGGGGCTGGACGAGCAGTACTTC. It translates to CASSSSGGLDEQYF.

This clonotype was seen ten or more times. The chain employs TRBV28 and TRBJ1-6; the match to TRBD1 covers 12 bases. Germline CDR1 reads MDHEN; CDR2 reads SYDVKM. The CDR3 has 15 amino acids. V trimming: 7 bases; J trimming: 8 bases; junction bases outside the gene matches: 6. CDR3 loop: CASTRDRGLYSPLHF. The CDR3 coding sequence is TGTGCCAGCACCCGGGACAGGGGGCTTTATTCACCCCTCCACTTT.

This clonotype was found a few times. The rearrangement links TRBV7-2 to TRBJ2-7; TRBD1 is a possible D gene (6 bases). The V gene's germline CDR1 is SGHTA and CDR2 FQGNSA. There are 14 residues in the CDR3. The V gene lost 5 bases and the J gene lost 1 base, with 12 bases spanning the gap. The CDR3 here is CASSGGGWSYEQYF. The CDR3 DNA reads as TGTGCCAGCAGCGGGGGCGGGTGGTCCTACGAGCAGTACTTC. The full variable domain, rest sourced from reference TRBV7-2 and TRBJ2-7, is GAGVSQSPSNKVTEKGKDVELRCDPISGHTALYWYRQSLGQGLEFLIYFQGNSAPDKSGLPSDRFSAERTGGSVSTLTIQRTQQEDSAVYLCASSGGGWSYEQYFGPGTRLTVT.

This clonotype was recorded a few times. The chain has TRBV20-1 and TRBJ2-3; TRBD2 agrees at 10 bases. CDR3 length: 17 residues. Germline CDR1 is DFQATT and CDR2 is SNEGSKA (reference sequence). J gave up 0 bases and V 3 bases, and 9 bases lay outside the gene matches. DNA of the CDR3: TGCAGTGCTAGTCAACTAGCGGGGAGATCTAGCACAGATACGCAGTATTTT. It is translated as CSASQLAGRSSTDTQYF.

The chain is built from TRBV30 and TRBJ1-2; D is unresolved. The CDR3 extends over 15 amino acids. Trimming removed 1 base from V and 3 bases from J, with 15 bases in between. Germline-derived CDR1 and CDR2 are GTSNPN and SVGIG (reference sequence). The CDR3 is CAWSGVPGNDYGYTF. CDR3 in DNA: TGTGCCTGGAGTGGAGTTCCAGGAAACGACTATGGCTACACCTTC.

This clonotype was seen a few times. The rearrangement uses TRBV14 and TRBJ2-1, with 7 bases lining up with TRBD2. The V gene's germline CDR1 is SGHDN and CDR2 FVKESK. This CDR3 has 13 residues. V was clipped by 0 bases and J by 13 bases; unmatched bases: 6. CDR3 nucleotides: TGTGCCAGCAGCCAAGATCTTGGGGACTATCAGTTCTTC. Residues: CASSQDLGDYQFF.